This T cell receptor (beta chain) was sequenced in a study of Graves' ophthalmopathy and Graves' hyperthyroidism. Study summary: Before any treatment, peripheral blood was taken at the initial diagnosis.

Serum thyroxine and TRAb, along with clinical symptoms, thyroid ultrasound and orbital computed tomography, were what diagnosis relied on. Amplification targeted the TCR beta CDR3 regions, with RNA transcripts as the source material. First-round RT-PCR employed HTBI primers, with a second-round multiplex PCR after it. MiXCR, run by TCRdb on the multiplex PCR reads, gives a single entry per CDR3 protein. The profile shows over 650,000 distinct CDR3 sequences, about 40% of them singletons. This CDR3 has 14 amino acids. Per the germline V gene, CDR1 is LGHNA and CDR2 is YSLEER. The V gene end was trimmed by 2 bases and the J gene end by 3 bases; junction bases not matched to a gene: 3.

The sequence came from an adult man with Graves' ophthalmopathy. Sequencing input: peripheral blood. The chain uses TRBV4-3 and TRBJ2-7, with 8 bases lining up with TRBD1. CDR3 in DNA: TGCGCCAGCAGCCAACGGACAGGGAACTACGAGCAGTACTTC. This sequence encodes CASSQRTGNYEQYF.